This is a list of T cell receptor beta chains from one sample in a study of blood T cell repertoires in COVID-19. Sequencing was performed with immunoSEQ multiplex PCR; in TCRdb, only in-frame clones are kept and a portion is missing. The sample consists of 70,000 to 95,000 clones, under 90% of them appearing once. Material: peripheral blood. These receptor sequences come from a human donor with active COVID-19. The donor label of this sample is uncertain. Both conserved end residues are part of each CDR3. The D gene is left open where the match is weak. Rows give clone size only sometimes, using once, few, many, or a class for an expanded clone.

clone_size: -; d_call: -; v_call: TRBV7-2; j_call: TRBJ1-5; cdr3_aa: CASSPQGISNQPQHF; cdr3_nt: TGTGCCAGCAGCCCGCAGGGGATTAGCAATCAGCCCCAGCATTTT
clone_size: -; d_call: -; v_call: TRBV2; j_call: TRBJ2-6; cdr3_aa: CASRSKTVSGANVLTF; cdr3_nt: TGTGCCAGCAGATCCAAGACTGTCTCTGGGGCCAACGTCCTGACTTTC
clone_size: -; d_call: TRBD1; v_call: TRBV6-6; j_call: TRBJ2-7; cdr3_aa: CASRGRDSTKEQYF; cdr3_nt: TGTGCCAGCAGGGGCCGGGACAGCACTAAGGAGCAGTACTTC
clone_size: -; d_call: TRBD2; v_call: TRBV5-5; j_call: TRBJ2-1; cdr3_aa: CASSLIASGGSYNEQFF; cdr3_nt: TGTGCCAGCAGCTTAATTGCTAGCGGGGGGAGCTACAATGAGCAGTTCTTC
clone_size: -; d_call: -; v_call: TRBV18; j_call: TRBJ2-5; cdr3_aa: CASSPTSGYQETQYF; cdr3_nt: TGTGCCAGCTCACCCACATCCGGGTACCAAGAGACCCAGTACTTC
clone_size: -; d_call: -; v_call: TRBV7-2; j_call: TRBJ1-1; cdr3_aa: CASSFLSSGRSEAFF; cdr3_nt: TGTGCCAGCAGCTTTCTATCGTCTGGTCGATCTGAAGCTTTCTTT
clone_size: -; d_call: -; v_call: TRBV5-1; j_call: TRBJ2-2; cdr3_aa: CASSEGHLNTGELFF; cdr3_nt: TGCGCCAGCAGCGAGGGACATCTAAACACCGGGGAGCTGTTTTTT
clone_size: -; d_call: TRBD1; v_call: TRBV3-1/TRBV3-2; j_call: TRBJ2-7; cdr3_aa: CASRKYPGQLRTEQYF; cdr3_nt: TGTGCCAGCAGGAAATACCCGGGACAGTTAAGGACCGAGCAGTACTTC
clone_size: -; d_call: -; v_call: TRBV6-1; j_call: TRBJ2-6; cdr3_aa: CASSEARQANVLTF; cdr3_nt: TGTGCCAGCAGTGAAGCGAGACAGGCCAACGTCCTGACTTTC
clone_size: -; d_call: TRBD1; v_call: TRBV6-5; j_call: TRBJ1-4; cdr3_aa: CASSLGGTGGEKLFF; cdr3_nt: TGTGCCAGCAGCCTTGGGGGGACAGGTGGGGAAAAACTGTTTTTT
clone_size: -; d_call: -; v_call: TRBV2; j_call: TRBJ2-3; cdr3_aa: CASSEFAGAQKAMYF; cdr3_nt: TGTGCCAGCAGTGAATTTGCGGGGGCTCAAAAAGCGATGTATTTT
clone_size: -; d_call: TRBD2; v_call: TRBV18; j_call: TRBJ2-2; cdr3_aa: CASSPIASGVTNTGELFF; cdr3_nt: TGTGCCAGCTCACCAATAGCTAGCGGGGTAACGAACACCGGGGAGCTGTTTTTT
clone_size: -; d_call: TRBD1; v_call: TRBV5-5; j_call: TRBJ2-5; cdr3_aa: CASSPGQATYSFETQYF; cdr3_nt: TGTGCCAGCAGCCCCGGACAGGCCACTTATTCGTTCGAGACCCAGTACTTC
clone_size: -; d_call: TRBD1; v_call: TRBV28; j_call: TRBJ1-6; cdr3_aa: CASTRQGSQNSPLHF; cdr3_nt: TGTGCCAGCACTCGACAGGGAAGCCAAAATTCACCCCTCCACTTT
clone_size: -; d_call: TRBD2; v_call: TRBV3-1/TRBV3-2; j_call: TRBJ2-7; cdr3_aa: CASSPEPGLASYEQYF; cdr3_nt: TGTGCCAGCAGTCCCGAACCGGGACTAGCCTCCTACGAGCAGTACTTC
clone_size: -; d_call: -; v_call: TRBV5-6; j_call: TRBJ1-4; cdr3_aa: CASSSTGSATNEKLFF; cdr3_nt: TGTGCCAGCAGCTCTACAGGTTCTGCAACTAATGAAAAACTGTTTTTT
clone_size: -; d_call: -; v_call: TRBV21-1; j_call: TRBJ2-7; cdr3_aa: CASSDRVYEQYF; cdr3_nt: TGTGCCAGCAGCGACAGGGTTTACGAGCAGTACTTC
clone_size: -; d_call: TRBD1; v_call: TRBV6-5; j_call: TRBJ1-1; cdr3_aa: CASSLDRGMNTEAFF; cdr3_nt: TGTGCCAGCAGCCTGGACAGGGGTATGAACACTGAAGCTTTCTTT
clone_size: once; d_call: -; v_call: TRBV5-1; j_call: TRBJ2-3; cdr3_aa: CASSLARGPPGDTQYF; cdr3_nt: TGCGCCAGCAGCTTGGCGCGGGGCCCCCCCGGTGATACGCAGTATTTT